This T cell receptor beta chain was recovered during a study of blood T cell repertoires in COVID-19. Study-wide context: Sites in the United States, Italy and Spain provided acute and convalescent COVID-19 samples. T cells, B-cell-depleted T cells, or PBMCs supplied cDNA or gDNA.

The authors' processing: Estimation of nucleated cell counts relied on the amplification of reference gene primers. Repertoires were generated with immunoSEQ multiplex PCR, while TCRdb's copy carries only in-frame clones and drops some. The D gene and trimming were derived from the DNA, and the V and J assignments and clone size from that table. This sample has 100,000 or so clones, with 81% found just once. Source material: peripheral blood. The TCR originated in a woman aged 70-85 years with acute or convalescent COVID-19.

This CDR3 is CASSYRGRNFPNSPLHF. The CDR3 DNA follows: TGTGCCAGCAGCTACAGGGGTCGAAACTTTCCTAATTCACCCCTCCACTTT. The rearrangement links TRBV2 to TRBJ1-6; TRBD1 matches at 7 bases. V lost 6 bases, J lost 6 bases, and 14 bases stayed unmatched. Per the germline V gene, CDR1 is SNHLY and CDR2 is FYNNEI. The CDR3 contains 17 residues.